The 14 T cell receptor beta chains below all came from one sample that was sequenced in a study of TIL therapy for anti-PD-1-resistant metastatic lung cancer. Time point meaning: pre-treatment sample, taken before nivolumab and TIL therapy. The libraries were made with immunoSEQ v3. Clones were sequenced by immunoSEQ multiplex PCR, and TCRdb holds only the in-frame ones, with some missing. The sample holds about 52,000 clones, less than 80% seen once. Sequenced here: blood, sampled at baseline. The receptors stem from a woman aged 30 to 85 with non-small cell lung cancer.

The V gene is TRBV2, the J gene TRBJ2-5; 7 bases line up with TRBD2. The CDR3 spans 15 residues. J was trimmed by 9 bases and V by 3 bases; bases with no gene match: 13. The germline CDR1 and CDR2 sequences are SNHLY and FYNNEI. The CDR3 loop reads CASSEPRGGRGSQYF. The CDR3 nucleotides read TGTGCCAGCAGTGAGCCCCGTGGAGGGCGGGGGTCCCAGTACTTC.

The rearrangement uses TRBV2 and TRBJ2-2; 7 bases are shared with TRBD1. CDR1 and CDR2 from the germline V gene are SNHLY and FYNNEI. This CDR3 is built from 16 residues. The J segment lost 2 bases and the V segment lost 4 bases, leaving 7 bases of the junction unmatched. CDR3 DNA: TGTGCCAGCAGTGTAGAGGGGGCTGGTAACACCGGGGAGCTGTTTTTT. The encoded protein is CASSVEGAGNTGELFF.

This clone has just a few counts. The chain uses TRBV7-8 and TRBJ1-4, with D tentatively TRBD1 (5 bases). V was pared by 3 bases and J by 5 bases, with 10 bases between. This CDR3 region has 14 residues. The V gene's germline CDR1 is SGHVS and CDR2 FQNEAQ. The CDR3 sequence is CASSFWGVNEKLFF. For the CDR3, the DNA is TGTGCCAGCAGCTTTTGGGGGGTGAATGAAAAACTGTTTTTT. The entire variable domain, with the rest obtained from reference TRBV7-8 and TRBJ1-4, is as follows: GAGVSQSPRYKVAKRGQDVALRCDPISGHVSLFWYQQALGQGPEFLTYFQNEAQLDKSGLPSDRFFAERPEGSVSTLKIQRTQQEDSAVYLCASSFWGVNEKLFFGSGTQLSVL.

The J gene is TRBJ2-2, the V gene TRBV5-4, with D perhaps TRBD1 (5 bases). The CDR3 spans 17 residues. V gave up 1 base and J gave up 4 bases, with 17 bases separating them. Germline V lookup: CDR1 SGHNT, CDR2 YYREEE (reference sequence). The CDR3 nucleotides read TGTGCCAGCAGCTTGTCGACAGCTCGGGTGGCCACCGGGGAGCTGTTTTTT. As protein: CASSLSTARVATGELFF.

V is TRBV2 and J is TRBJ2-1; D gene unclear. The germline V gene encodes CDR1 SNHLY and CDR2 FYNNEI. The CDR3 has 13 residues. V gave up 7 bases and J gave up 1 base, with 8 bases separating them. The CDR3 loop reads CASTGPSYNEQFF. In nucleotides, the CDR3 is TGTGCCAGCACCGGACCTTCCTACAATGAGCAGTTCTTC.

CDR3 sequence: CASSVGLEKLFF. The CDR3 DNA reads TGTGCCAGCAGCGTCGGCCTCGAAAAACTGTTTTTT. The chain couples TRBV2 to TRBJ1-4; no definite D call. Trimming took 6 bases from V and 8 from J, leaving 10 bases between them. The CDR3 covers 12 residues. The germline V gene encodes CDR1 SNHLY and CDR2 FYNNEI.

V is TRBV19 and J is TRBJ2-7, with TRBD1 as a possible D gene (6 bases). CDR3 length: 15 residues. Trimming took 4 bases from V and 0 from J, leaving 13 bases between them. Germline CDR1 is LNHDA and CDR2 is SQIVND (reference sequence). The CDR3 DNA reads as TGTGCCAGTAGTACCGGACAGCATTACTCCTACGAGCAGTACTTC. It is translated as CASSTGQHYSYEQYF.

The sample holds one count of this clone. The chain couples TRBV5-1 to TRBJ2-1; a weak D match, TRBD2 (6 bases). Germline CDR1 is SGHRS and CDR2 is YFSETQ. This CDR3 has 15 amino acids. V shed 3 bases and J shed 4 bases, with 14 bases lying between them. CDR3 DNA sequence: TGCGCCAGCAGCTGGGGAGCGGGTCGGTACAATGAGCAGTTCTTC. Protein sequence: CASSWGAGRYNEQFF.

The chain recombines TRBV2 with TRBJ2-5, with D uncertain. Per the germline V gene, CDR1 is SNHLY and CDR2 is FYNNEI. CDR3 length equals 12 residues. Deletions cut 1 base from V and 3 bases from J, with 3 bases between. The CDR3 protein is CASSEEEETQYF. Here the CDR3 DNA reads TGTGCCAGCAGTGAAGAGGAAGAGACCCAGTACTTC.

This chain links TRBV27 with TRBJ2-6; 8 bases fit TRBD1. The CDR3 covers 18 residues. Germline V gives CDR1 MNHEY, CDR2 SMNVEV (reference sequence). The ends lost 1 base at V and 0 bases at J; junction bases unmatched: 5. CDR3 nucleotide sequence: TGTGCCAGCAGTTTATACGGGACAGGCTACTCTGGGGCCAACGTCCTGACTTTC. Residues: CASSLYGTGYSGANVLTF.

The chain is built from TRBV7-3 and TRBJ2-1, with TRBD2 identical over 11 bases. Germline values: CDR1 SGHTA, CDR2 FQGTGA. Unmatched junction bases numbered 2, after V lost 2 bases and J lost 5 bases. This CDR3 spans 15 amino acids. For the CDR3, the DNA is TGTGCCAGCAGCTTAGGGACTAGCGGAAACAATGAGCAGTTCTTC. It is translated as CASSLGTSGNNEQFF.

This sequence joins TRBV4-1 and TRBJ1-6; D unclear. With 0 bases removed from V and 6 bases from J, the gap between germline ends came to 12 bases. The CDR3 is 16 residues long. Germline V lookup: CDR1 MGHRA, CDR2 YSYEKL. CDR3: CASSQEFAQFNSPLHF. The CDR3 region has the DNA TGCGCCAGCAGCCAAGAGTTCGCCCAGTTTAATTCACCCCTCCACTTT.

The chain carries TRBV6-6 and TRBJ1-2; the D gene is possibly TRBD1 (6 bases). CDR1 and CDR2 (germline): MNHNY, SVGAGI (reference sequence). Trimming took off 6 bases at V and 4 bases at J, with 12 bases between the two ends. The CDR3 is 13 amino acids. DNA for the CDR3: TGTGCCAGCAGATCTTTGACAGGCTATGGCTACACCTTC. Its translation is CASRSLTGYGYTF.

The chain has TRBV7-6 and TRBJ2-7, with D tentatively TRBD1 (5 bases). Germline-derived CDR1 and CDR2 are SGHVS and FNYEAQ. This CDR3 contains 13 residues. Trimming pared 5 bases from V and 4 bases from J, leaving 12 bases between. This CDR3 is CASSPGQTYEQYF. The CDR3 DNA reads TGTGCCAGCAGCCCAGGACAAACTTACGAGCAGTACTTC.